This T cell receptor beta chain was identified in a study of T cell responses to AZD1222 COVID-19 vaccine. Background on the study: Second-dose groups at about 4 or about 12 weeks were pooled.

Per the germline V gene, CDR1 is LNHDA and CDR2 is SQIVND (reference sequence). V shed 5 bases and J shed 9 bases, with 17 bases lying between them. The CDR3 loop spans 15 amino acids. Of note for this clone: Its matching antigen is unknown.

General study findings and limits: Just a handful of AZD1222 recipients tested seropositive at baseline. Donor demographics were predominantly white British with a female majority; clonal diversity may be underestimated.

The assay was immunoSEQ multiplex PCR, and TCRdb's table has in-frame clones only and misses some. The data hold approximately 100,000 clones, with roughly 91% observed a single time. This rearrangement joins TRBV19 to TRBJ1-6, with D maybe TRBD1 (5 bases). The sample consisted of peripheral blood, taken on day 0 of AZD1222 vaccination. The TCR originated in an adult in good health. CDR3 DNA: TGTGCCAGTAGTGTCACCCTTGGGGGAGGTTCACCCCTCCACTTT. As protein: CASSVTLGGGSPLHF.